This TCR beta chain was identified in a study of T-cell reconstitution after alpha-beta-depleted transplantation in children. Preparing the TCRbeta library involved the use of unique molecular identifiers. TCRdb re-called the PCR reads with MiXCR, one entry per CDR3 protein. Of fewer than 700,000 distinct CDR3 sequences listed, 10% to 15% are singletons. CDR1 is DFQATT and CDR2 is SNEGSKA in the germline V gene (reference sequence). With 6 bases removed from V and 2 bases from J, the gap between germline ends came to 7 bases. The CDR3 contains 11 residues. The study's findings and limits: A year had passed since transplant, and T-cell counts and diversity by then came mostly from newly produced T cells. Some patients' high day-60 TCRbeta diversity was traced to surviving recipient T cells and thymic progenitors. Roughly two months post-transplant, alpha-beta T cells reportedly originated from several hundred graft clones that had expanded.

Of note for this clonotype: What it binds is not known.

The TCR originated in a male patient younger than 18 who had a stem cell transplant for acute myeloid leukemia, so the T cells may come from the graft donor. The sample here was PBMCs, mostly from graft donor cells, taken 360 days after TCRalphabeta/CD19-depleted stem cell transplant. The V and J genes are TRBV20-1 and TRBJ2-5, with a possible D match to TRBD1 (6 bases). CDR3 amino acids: CSADRQETQYF. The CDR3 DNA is TGCAGTGCCGACAGGCAAGAGACCCAGTACTTC.